This is a list of T cell receptor beta chains from one sample in a study of CD8 T cells in ankylosing spondylitis. TCRdb redid the calling of the 5' RACE reads with MiXCR, one entry per CDR3 protein. Among approximately 250,000 distinct CDR3 sequences listed, approximately 24% were seen once. Sequencing was carried out using blood, either unsorted or a sorted T cell fraction (not recorded which). The receptors shown here come from a male donor with ankylosing spondylitis or in good health (not recorded which). Both conserved end residues are part of each CDR3. A D gene is named only where the DNA matches it firmly. Rows may omit the clone size; those that give it use once, few, many or a size class.

D gene	V gene	clone size	J gene	CDR3 length	CDR3 protein	CDR3 DNA
.	TRBV24-1	few	TRBJ2-3	13	CATSTSPTDTQYF	TGTGCCACCTCTACTAGCCCCACAGATACGCAGTATTTT
TRBD1	TRBV18	many	TRBJ1-5	14	CASSPPGQGASQHF	TGTGCCAGCTCACCACCGGGACAGGGGGCATCTCAGCATTTT
.	TRBV20-1	many	TRBJ2-1	17	CSARVLLTDRTYNEQFF	TGCAGTGCTAGAGTTCTACTGACGGACAGAACATACAATGAGCAGTTCTTC
.	TRBV12-3/TRBV12-4	few	TRBJ1-4	15	CASSPPGRSNEKLFF	TGTGCCAGCAGTCCCCCGGGACGGTCGAATGAAAAACTGTTTTTT
.	TRBV6-1	once	TRBJ2-7	10	CASSEEEQYF	TGTGCCAGCAGTGAAGAAGAGCAGTACTTC
.	TRBV7-9	once	TRBJ1-6	14	CASSLAGFNSPLHF	TGTGCCAGCAGCTTAGCGGGTTTTAATTCACCCCTCCACTTT
.	TRBV20-1	few	TRBJ2-1	15	CSAAPGTLDVNEQFF	TGCAGTGCAGCTCCCGGGACCTTGGACGTCAATGAGCAGTTCTTC
.	TRBV20-1	many	TRBJ1-5	14	CSARDPETNQPQHF	TGCAGTGCTAGAGATCCTGAGACAAATCAGCCCCAGCATTTT
TRBD1	TRBV29-1	many	TRBJ1-1	12	CSVDSPGGRAFF	TGCAGCGTTGATTCCCCAGGGGGAAGGGCTTTCTTT
.	TRBV20-1	medium-sized	TRBJ1-1	15	CSARDSKGVNTEAFF	TGCAGTGCTAGAGACAGTAAGGGTGTGAACACTGAAGCTTTCTTT
.	TRBV24-1	many	TRBJ2-5	14	CATSDFGHQETQYF	TGTGCCACCAGTGATTTTGGCCACCAAGAGACCCAGTACTTC
.	TRBV10-3	.	TRBJ2-3	14	CAITGGGGADTQYF	TGTGCCATCACTGGAGGCGGTGGCGCAGATACGCAGTATTTT
TRBD1	TRBV29-1	once	TRBJ1-4	13	CSVVPGGGEKLFF	TGCAGCGTTGTCCCAGGGGGCGGTGAAAAACTGTTTTTT
.	TRBV20-1	few	TRBJ2-7	11	CSARVPYEQYF	TGCAGTGCTAGAGTCCCCTACGAGCAGTACTTC
.	TRBV7-2	few	TRBJ1-1	12	CASSIDRDEAFF	TGTGCCAGCAGCATAGACCGGGACGAAGCTTTCTTT
TRBD2	TRBV20-1	.	TRBJ2-5	14	CSALRGGAQETQYF	TGCAGTGCCCTGCGCGGGGGGGCCCAAGAGACCCAGTACTTC
.	TRBV29-1	many	TRBJ2-1	13	CSVHKGGFNEQFF	TGCAGCGTGCACAAAGGGGGTTTCAATGAGCAGTTCTTC
.	TRBV12-3/TRBV12-4	many	TRBJ1-1	13	CASTPSGNTEAFF	TGTGCCAGCACCCCCTCAGGGAACACTGAAGCTTTCTTT
TRBD2	TRBV24-1	.	TRBJ2-3	16	CATSDPTSGSTDTQYF	TGTGCCACCAGTGATCCGACTAGCGGGAGCACAGATACGCAGTATTTT
TRBD1	TRBV7-6	many	TRBJ1-6	16	CASSTRDRGYNSPLHF	TGTGCCAGCAGCACCCGGGACAGGGGTTATAATTCACCCCTCCACTTT
TRBD1	TRBV12-3/TRBV12-4	.	TRBJ2-5	15	CASSSRGGQGETQYF	TGTGCCAGCAGTTCAAGGGGTGGACAGGGGGAGACCCAGTACTTC
TRBD2	TRBV20-1	many	TRBJ2-1	15	CSADSGGGGAGEQFF	TGCAGTGCGGATTCCGGCGGCGGGGGGGCCGGTGAGCAGTTCTTC
.	TRBV7-9	.	TRBJ1-4	14	CASSFFRPPSELFF	TGTGCCAGCAGCTTTTTTCGGCCCCCGTCGGAACTGTTTTTT
.	TRBV5-1	many	TRBJ2-1	14	CASPRGLDYNEQFF	TGCGCCAGCCCGAGGGGGTTGGACTACAATGAGCAGTTCTTC
.	TRBV12-3/TRBV12-4	many	TRBJ2-1	14	CASHGAPYGNEQFF	TGTGCCAGCCATGGGGCCCCCTACGGCAATGAGCAGTTCTTC
TRBD2	TRBV3-1	.	TRBJ2-1	19	CASRRTGTSGGSSYNEQFF	TGTGCCAGCAGACGAACCGGGACTAGCGGGGGCAGCTCCTACAATGAGCAGTTCTTC
TRBD2	TRBV20-1	few	TRBJ2-5	16	CSASQDGGAMSETQYF	TGCAGTGCTAGCCAGGACGGGGGGGCGATGTCAGAGACCCAGTACTTC
.	TRBV29-1	many	TRBJ2-3	12	CSVGQSTDTQYF	TGCAGCGTTGGACAGAGCACAGATACGCAGTATTTT
.	TRBV20-1	many	TRBJ1-1	14	CSAIRNPLDGEAFF	TGCAGTGCTATCAGAAACCCCCTGGACGGTGAAGCTTTCTTT
TRBD1	TRBV4-1	.	TRBJ2-3	17	CASRKGLGDRRTDTQYF	TGCGCCAGCAGAAAAGGGTTAGGGGACAGGCGCACAGATACGCAGTATTTT
TRBD2	TRBV5-6	many	TRBJ2-5	15	CASSLQLAGAETQYF	TGTGCCAGCAGCTTGCAACTAGCGGGGGCAGAGACCCAGTACTTC
TRBD2	TRBV20-1	.	TRBJ2-3	18	CSARDMVASGGALDTQYF	TGCAGTGCTAGAGATATGGTGGCTAGCGGGGGGGCCCTGGATACGCAGTATTTT
TRBD2	TRBV29-1	many	TRBJ2-7	16	CSASRGKRGPAYEQYF	TGCAGCGCCAGTAGGGGAAAGCGGGGGCCAGCCTACGAGCAGTACTTC
.	TRBV12-3/TRBV12-4	many	TRBJ1-1	13	CASSFSGNTEAFF	TGTGCCAGCAGTTTCAGCGGGAACACTGAAGCTTTCTTT
.	TRBV15	.	TRBJ1-2	14	CATSRVEGRYGYTF	TGTGCCACCAGCAGAGTTGAGGGGAGATATGGCTACACCTTC
.	TRBV7-2	many	TRBJ2-7	17	CASSPPLRGAILYEQYF	TGTGCCAGCAGCCCCCCGTTGAGGGGGGCCATTCTCTACGAGCAGTACTTC
.	TRBV29-1	many	TRBJ2-7	12	CSVRLSIHEQYF	TGCAGCGTCCGTCTTTCCATCCACGAGCAGTACTTC
.	TRBV20-1	.	TRBJ1-5	13	CSARPQDGGPQHF	TGCAGTGCTAGGCCACAGGATGGGGGGCCCCAGCATTTT
TRBD2	TRBV5-1	many	TRBJ2-1	15	CASSSGPGGSHEQFF	TGCGCCAGCAGCTCGGGACCGGGGGGAAGCCATGAGCAGTTCTTC
.	TRBV29-1	few	TRBJ2-5	12	CSVELAGTVQYF	TGCAGCGTTGAATTGGCAGGGACGGTCCAGTACTTC
TRBD1	TRBV29-1	.	TRBJ1-1	13	CSALTGVVTEAFF	TGCAGCGCCCTGACAGGGGTAGTCACTGAAGCTTTCTTT
TRBD1	TRBV20-1	.	TRBJ1-4	13	CSAGKDRNEKLFF	TGCAGTGCTGGAAAGGACAGGAATGAAAAACTGTTTTTT
TRBD1	TRBV10-3	many	TRBJ2-1	13	CAIRAGQGDEQFF	TGTGCCATCAGAGCGGGACAGGGAGATGAGCAGTTCTTC
.	TRBV12-3/TRBV12-4	few	TRBJ2-7	13	CASSLDRPYEQYF	TGTGCCAGCAGTTTAGACAGGCCCTACGAGCAGTACTTC
.	TRBV20-1	.	TRBJ1-4	16	CSASEVAKPTNEKLFF	TGCAGTGCTAGCGAAGTGGCAAAACCAACTAATGAAAAACTGTTTTTT
.	TRBV20-1	many	TRBJ1-5	15	CSARSMADVDQPQHF	TGCAGTGCTAGGTCGATGGCAGATGTGGATCAGCCCCAGCATTTT
TRBD1	TRBV27	many	TRBJ2-7	18	CASSLSIPGQGDISEQYF	TGTGCCAGCAGTTTATCGATTCCCGGACAGGGCGATATTAGCGAGCAGTACTTC
.	TRBV20-1	few	TRBJ1-1	11	CSAGTGWEAFF	TGCAGTGCTGGAACAGGGTGGGAAGCTTTCTTT
TRBD2	TRBV10-1	few	TRBJ2-1	15	CASSEWSSGENEQFF	TGCGCCAGCAGTGAATGGTCTAGCGGGGAGAATGAGCAGTTCTTC
.	TRBV29-1	many	TRBJ1-1	11	CSVGTSTEAFF	TGCAGCGTAGGGACAAGCACTGAAGCTTTCTTT
.	TRBV27	.	TRBJ2-1	16	CASRNPRGNSYNEQFF	TGTGCCAGCAGGAACCCCCGGGGGAATTCCTACAATGAGCAGTTCTTC
TRBD1	TRBV12-3/TRBV12-4	many	TRBJ2-7	13	CASSPTGGYEQYF	TGTGCCAGCAGCCCGACAGGGGGCTACGAGCAGTACTTC
.	TRBV20-1	many	TRBJ2-7	13	CSARGGHWYEQYF	TGCAGTGCTAGAGGGGGACATTGGTACGAGCAGTACTTC
.	TRBV12-2	.	TRBJ1-1	16	CASRLASDRGDTEAFF	TGTGCAAGTCGCTTAGCGTCGGACAGGGGGGACACTGAAGCTTTCTTT